This T cell receptor beta chain was sequenced in a study of cytomegalovirus exposure and HLA in healthy donors (dated by TCRdb to the late 2010s). With regard to the full study: According to an earlier analysis of a few hundred of the donors, some 170 million T cells yielded some 110 million unique TCR beta sequences and about 300 Gb of sequence data. An early release covering over 500 HLA-typed donors comprised roughly 300 gigabases of sequencing data and 85 million or so unique TCR sequences. Of the approximately 400 genotyped donors, approximately 83% fell in the genetic ancestry cluster associated with self-reported Caucasian donors. The aim of the study was to test whether cataloging public T cell receptors could identify signatures of past pathogen exposure. The study used immunosequencing to profile the T cell repertoires of approximately 640 subjects and linked those repertoires to cytomegalovirus serostatus. Along with the approximately 620-subject first cohort, a separate validation cohort of over a hundred different subjects was used. To predict cytomegalovirus infection status, the study brought together high-throughput TCR immunosequencing, statistical association of individual TCRs with disease status, and machine learning. A later analysis re-analyzed previously published TCR beta repertoires from roughly 630 donors and added high-resolution HLA genotyping to study TCR occurrence patterns. Rather than using new phenotypic data, the later analysis identified candidate immune exposures from TCR beta sequences and from how often those sequences occurred across donors. An earlier analysis of several hundred of the donors applied high-throughput TCR beta sequencing to assess whether each TCR beta V gene segment acted as functional or pseudogenic. Donor age, sex, ethnicity and CMV serostatus were compiled alongside the repertoire data. A later genetic analysis used genome-wide SNP genotypes for about three fifths of the roughly 700 donors, treating that subset as a discovery cohort. Every discovery cohort repertoire had been produced on one sequencing platform. HLA typing included class I and class II loci at four-digit resolution. The number of donors typed differed by locus, with 629-630 for A, B, C, DRB1 and DQB1, around 500 for DQA1, 606 for DPA1, and around 460 for DPB1. Several DR-DQ haplotypes were treated as single units for association and clustering because of strong linkage in the cohort. Among a few hundred genotyped donors of the cohort, an average of approximately 250,000 unique TCR beta nucleotide sequences were sequenced per donor, approximately 20% of them non-productive.

Overall study results and their limits: Sequencing depth was assumed to be roughly uniform across donors in the presence/absence analyses, though that assumption may not hold. In this cohort, only TCR beta chains were sequenced, and detectable features were limited by the absence of alpha or paired-chain data. Across donors, most TCR sequences were observed very rarely, whereas some public TCRs were present in many individuals. The 87-base-pair reads could not distinguish some IMGT-functional V segments, including TRBV6-2 and TRBV6-3, so those segments were excluded. The study listed 150 to 200 TCR beta chains as associated with cytomegalovirus. CMV serostatus was the only immune exposure information available for the cohort. Assigning TCR associations to individual alleles was difficult when HLA alleles, especially DR and DQ, strongly co-occurred. Because some donors lacked HLA typing at each locus, the association tests relied only on the typed subset. In a later analysis, HLA-associated TCR beta chains were found to be more clonally expanded and to have lower generation probabilities than equally common non-associated chains. The authors suggested that the approach could potentially be extended to other disease states and immunological phenotypes. Broadly in line with IMGT annotations, most TCR beta V segments showed up in productive rearrangements about 90% or about 30% of the time in an earlier analysis of 450 to 750 of the donors. A few of the identified cytomegalovirus-associated TCR beta chains were confirmed in vitro to be specific for cytomegalovirus antigens. Most CMV-associated TCR beta chains appeared to be HLA-restricted in a later analysis, and the HLA associations seemed to be driven largely by CMV exposure. Because counts were too low, approximately 15 rarely observed V segments, including chromosome 9 orphons, were excluded from the earlier analysis of 500 to 700 of the donors. Correlated functional status among segregating V segments might reflect linkage disequilibrium, but an unknown experimental factor could not be ruled out. In a later genetic analysis, a missense DCLRE1C variant was associated with V-gene and J-gene trimming of TCR beta chains, and the association was replicated in an independent cohort. The classifier was reported to diagnose cytomegalovirus status with high specificity and sensitivity in both the original cohort and the validation cohort. A further reported finding was that TCR beta sequences accurately predicted the HLA-A and HLA-B alleles for most subjects in the first cohort. A later analysis reported that several top co-occurrence clusters appeared linked to parvovirus B19, influenza, CMV and Epstein-Barr virus. The sequencing pipeline was judged likely to have produced a cluster of highly shared sequence variants as a technical artifact. A later analysis associated 15,000 to 20,000 TCR beta sequences with specific HLA alleles at a false discovery rate of 0.05. In a later analysis, TCR association rates were found to vary across HLA loci, with the most associated TCRs seen for DRB1 alleles and the fewest for HLA-C alleles. According to a later genetic analysis, donors in an Asian-associated ancestry cluster had fewer N-insertions in productive TCRs than the approximately 670-donor mean.

The CDR3 contains 13 residues, cysteine and phenylalanine counted. CDR3 DNA only is kept here, 39 bases in frame from base 1. V gives up 2 bases and J gives up 7 bases, and the segment between their germline ends measures 15 bases. CDR1 GTSNPN and CDR2 SVGIG were looked up in the germline V gene (reference sequence). The library was produced with the immunoSEQ multiplex PCR assay. A mixture of 60 forward primers for TCR Vbeta segments and 13 reverse primers for TCR Jbeta segments was used in the multiplex PCR. Amplification of the CDR3 region of rearranged TCR beta genes was performed with a multiplex PCR assay on genomic DNA. The Illumina HiSeq System was used to sequence the amplified TCR beta libraries as 87-base-pair reads. Concerning the study's data processing: In a later analysis, tens of millions of unique TCR beta chains were counted across the 650 to 700 repertoires, and roughly 10 million of these chains were shared by at least two donors. A nearest-neighbor algorithm error-corrected the raw reads and collapsed the reads into unique sequences, merging closely related sequences to remove PCR and sequencing errors. Alignment of CDR3 sequences to IMGT reference sequences was used to assign V, D and J gene segments. For a sequence to be retained, a match of at least six nucleotides was required to both a V gene segment and a J gene segment. A rearrangement counted as productive if the CDR3 had no stop codons and remained in frame with V and J, and every other rearrangement counted as non-productive. CDR3 was defined according to IMGT convention as the region running from the second conserved V-encoded cysteine to the conserved J-encoded phenylalanine. In an earlier analysis of around 540 of the donors, sequences lacking an unambiguous match to a single V gene segment were excluded. An earlier analysis of roughly 590 of the donors called V segments functional above 56.7% productive rearrangements and segregating when the between-donor standard deviation exceeded 5%. A statistical classification framework was built to diagnose cytomegalovirus status from the catalog of TCR beta chain sequences. In a later analysis, V and J genes were assigned by comparing TCR nucleotide sequences against IMGT/GENE-DB human TR gene sequences. Using the TCRdist pipeline, a later analysis assigned CDR3 sequences along with most-parsimonious VDJ recombination scenarios. In a later analysis, each TCR beta chain was defined by its CDR3 amino acid sequence together with its V-gene family, and reads lacking a unique V-gene family were excluded. To address suspected cross-contamination and a sequencing artifact, a later analysis removed under 600 highly shared, low-generation-probability nucleotide sequences. A later analysis calculated a clonal expansion index for each public chain from normalized within-repertoire ranks of inferred template counts. A later analysis computed generation probabilities with a VDJ recombination model fitted to out-of-frame rearrangements, and checked the results against IGoR. In a later analysis, hypergeometric tests were used to score TCR-TCR, TCR-HLA and TCR-CMV co-occurrence, with a repertoire-size bias correction applied to TCR pairs. A later analysis estimated false discovery rates by permuting HLA or CMV assignments 20 times. In a later analysis, co-occurring TCRs were grouped using DBSCAN, with TCRdist sequence similarity added in when clustering inside HLA-allele-positive subsets. Repertoires with fewer than 30,000 or more than 120,000 public chains, plus five repertoires with anomalous nucleotide sharing, were excluded from co-occurrence clustering. TCRdb took this table from immuneACCESS and kept in-frame rearrangements with V and J called. Such tables lack part of the clones; where checked against another copy, unresolved V genes explain under half of the gap, and the rest is unexplained. V, J and clone size are taken as reported in that table, and D and trimming were inferred from the DNA itself. The sample table shows some 95,000 clones, and about 80% are seen once. Together, the top ten hold less than 8% of the sample.

In total, approximately 690 healthy bone marrow donors made up the cohort. All cohort members were sampled while nominally healthy, although unrecorded immune exposures were likely present. The donor tested CMV seronegative and was one of the 352 seronegative cohort members. Every donor gave a peripheral blood sample, and the peripheral blood mononuclear cells from that sample were used for TCR beta sequencing. Genomic DNA was extracted from the blood cell samples with the Qiagen DNeasy Blood Extraction Kit. Details on this clone: Its antigen is not yet known. Base qualities are not at hand, and no much larger clone is one base apart.

Sequencing was done on a sample of PBMCs. The sequence joins TRBV30 to TRBJ2-7, and TRBD2 may be the D gene, going by 6 matching bases. The receptor comes from a man younger than 40 in good health and CMV-seronegative. The nucleotides read TGTGCCTGGAGTTCCCGTGGGGGGTGGGAGCAGTACTTC. This yields the protein CAWSSRGGWEQYF.